These T cell receptor beta chains were read from a single sample in a study of CD8+ T cells in alopecia areata. The data were produced by immunoSEQ multiplex PCR, yet TCRdb's version contains in-frame clones alone and is incomplete. The sample holds 64,000 or so clones, around 46% seen once. The sample consisted of CD8+ T cells sorted from blood, taken at approximately week 36, from a patient treated with tofacitinib. Receptors were obtained from a human donor with alopecia areata. Each CDR3 is given with its conserved first and last residue. Each record gives: V gene, D gene, J gene, clone size, CDR3 protein, CDR3 DNA. The D gene is left open where the match is weak. Size is stated for part of the rows, as once, few or many counts, or as a class when the clone is expanded.

v_gene: TRBV5-1; d_gene: TRBD1; j_gene: TRBJ2-1; abundance: few; CDR3aa: CASSLVGQVPEHNEQFF; CDR3nt: TGCGCCAGCAGCTTGGTGGGACAGGTCCCTGAACACAATGAGCAGTTCTTC
v_gene: TRBV28; d_gene: TRBD2; j_gene: TRBJ2-7; abundance: once; CDR3aa: CASSLTSALSYEQYF; CDR3nt: TGTGCCAGCAGCCTCACTAGCGCCCTATCCTACGAGCAGTACTTC
v_gene: TRBV14; d_gene: -; j_gene: TRBJ2-1; abundance: few; CDR3aa: CASSQLGRTQFF; CDR3nt: TGTGCCAGCAGCCAATTGGGAAGGACCCAGTTCTTC
v_gene: TRBV29-1; d_gene: TRBD1; j_gene: TRBJ2-7; abundance: -; CDR3aa: CSVDVQGAYEQYF; CDR3nt: TGCAGCGTTGATGTACAGGGGGCATACGAGCAGTACTTC
v_gene: TRBV7-2; d_gene: -; j_gene: TRBJ1-1; abundance: medium-sized; CDR3aa: CASSFGTTEAFF; CDR3nt: TGTGCCAGCAGCTTCGGAACCACTGAAGCTTTCTTT
v_gene: TRBV7-2; d_gene: -; j_gene: TRBJ2-3; abundance: -; CDR3aa: CASSPDLGAGPTDTQYF; CDR3nt: TGTGCCAGCAGCCCCGACTTGGGTGCAGGACCCACAGATACGCAGTATTTT
v_gene: TRBV30; d_gene: -; j_gene: TRBJ1-1; abundance: once; CDR3aa: CAWSVQGEAFF; CDR3nt: TGTGCCTGGAGTGTGCAGGGAGAAGCTTTCTTT
v_gene: TRBV5-4; d_gene: -; j_gene: TRBJ2-3; abundance: -; CDR3aa: CASSPRGAGQYF; CDR3nt: TGCGCCAGCAGTCCCAGGGGCGCGGGGCAGTATTTT
v_gene: TRBV9; d_gene: -; j_gene: TRBJ2-7; abundance: -; CDR3aa: CASSVGVAATYEQYF; CDR3nt: TGTGCCAGCAGCGTAGGAGTAGCGGCCACCTACGAGCAGTACTTC
v_gene: TRBV20-1; d_gene: -; j_gene: TRBJ2-5; abundance: few; CDR3aa: CSARAGETQYF; CDR3nt: TGCAGTGCTAGAGCAGGGGAGACCCAGTACTTC
v_gene: TRBV7-9; d_gene: -; j_gene: TRBJ2-7; abundance: few; CDR3aa: CASSTGHLRELEQYF; CDR3nt: TGTGCCAGCAGCACTGGACACCTCCGGGAGTTGGAGCAGTACTTC